What follows are 23 T cell receptor beta chains derived from one specimen sequenced in a study of molecular identifiers for immune sequencing clone quantification. TCRdb passed the PCR reads through MiXCR, listing each CDR3 protein once. This sample carries approximately 630,000 distinct CDR3 sequences, over 25% of them seen once, and the ten largest clones take about 0.81%. The sequencing sample was made of naive CD8+ T cells from blood, with Jurkat cell RNA spiked in. The subset here: FACS-sorted CD8+CD4-CCR7+CD45RA+ naive T cells. These receptors were obtained from a human donor in good health. Some libraries in this study had Jurkat cell RNA spiked in.

The sample holds a few counts of this clonotype. The chain uses TRBV7-9 and TRBJ2-7; TRBD2 matches at 9 bases. The germline gives CDR1 SEHNR, CDR2 FQNEAQ (reference sequence). The CDR3 sequence is 15 residues long. The V gene end was trimmed by 5 bases and the J gene end by 2 bases; junction bases not matched to a gene: 7. As DNA, the CDR3 is TGTGCCAGCAGCCACCAGACTAGCGGCCCCTACGAGCAGTACTTC. This sequence encodes CASSHQTSGPYEQYF.

This clonotype has a handful of counts. The chain combines TRBV7-9 with TRBJ2-5, with D possibly being TRBD2 (6 bases). The germline CDR1 and CDR2 sequences are SEHNR and FQNEAQ (reference sequence). The V end lost 1 base, the J end lost 5 bases, and 14 bases lay between the germline ends. The CDR3 covers 15 residues. The CDR3 region has the DNA TGTGCCAGCAGCTTAGTTGCGGGCGGGACGGAGACCCAGTACTTC. Its protein is CASSLVAGGTETQYF.

This clonotype has a count of ten or more. The chain has TRBV12-3 or TRBV12-4 and TRBJ2-4; 7 bases agree with TRBD1. Trimming cost V 5 bases and J 0 bases; bases outside gene matches: 4. This CDR3 has 15 residues. In nucleotides, the CDR3 is TGTGCCAGCAGTCATACAGGGGTAGCCAAAAACATTCAGTACTTC. Its protein is CASSHTGVAKNIQYF.

The chain couples TRBV4-1 to TRBJ2-7; D remains unclear. Trimming took 6 bases from V and 5 from J, leaving 14 bases between them. This CDR3 is 13 amino acids long. CDR1 and CDR2 from the germline V gene are MGHRA and YSYEKL. As DNA, the CDR3 is TGCGCCAGCAGGGGAACAATGGCACACGAGCAGTACTTC. It translates to CASRGTMAHEQYF.

This clonotype has a handful of counts. The V gene is TRBV10-2, the J gene TRBJ2-1; D gene unclear. CDR1 WSHSY and CDR2 SAAADI come from the germline V gene. With 0 bases removed from V and 6 bases from J, the gap between germline ends came to 12 bases. This CDR3 has 15 amino acids. The CDR3 DNA sequence: TGCGCCAGCAGTGAGTCGCGATTCCCCGGCAATGAGCAGTTCTTC. Translating it yields CASSESRFPGNEQFF.

As regards this clonotype: A much larger clone sits a single nucleotide away, making a read error possible. The CDR3 ends on some other residue instead of the conserved phenylalanine or tryptophan, so this is likely a read error. The V and J genes are TRBV11-2 and TRBJ1-1; TRBD1 is a possible D gene (6 bases). Germline-derived CDR1 and CDR2 are SGHAT and FQNNGV. The V gene lost 2 bases and the J gene lost 1 base, with 8 bases spanning the gap. The CDR3 runs 14 residues. The CDR3 region is CASSLRGPNTEAFL. As DNA, the CDR3 is TGTGCCAGCAGCTTACGGGGGCCGAACACTGAAGCTTTCCTT.

This chain connects TRBV7-9 to TRBJ1-2, with D unresolved. Trimming pared 5 bases from V and 4 bases from J, leaving 14 bases between. Per the germline V gene, CDR1 is SEHNR and CDR2 is FQNEAQ (reference sequence). The CDR3 is 14 residues long. The CDR3 nucleotides read TGTGCCAGCAGCGCATCGGTCGGTGTCTATGGCTACACCTTC. Its translation is CASSASVGVYGYTF.

This clonotype was seen repeatedly, ten times or more. The chain links TRBV28 to TRBJ1-5, with 8 positions matching TRBD1. Trimming at V came to 3 bases and at J to 5 bases, leaving 9 bases not matched to a gene. Germline V CDR1 and CDR2: MDHEN, SYDVKM. This CDR3 has 16 residues. The CDR3 sequence is CASSFRGRGGDQPQHF. As DNA, the CDR3 is TGTGCCAGCAGTTTCAGGGGGCGCGGAGGGGATCAGCCCCAGCATTTT. Together with reference TRBV28 and TRBJ1-5, the CDR3 gives the full variable domain: DVKVTQSSRYLVKRTGEKVFLECVQDMDHENMFWYRQDPGLGLRLIYFSYDVKMKEKGDIPEGYSVSREKKERFSLILESASTNQTSMYLCASSFRGRGGDQPQHFGDGTRLSIL.

This clonotype occurred many times. The chain has TRBV27 and TRBJ2-7; weak D call: TRBD2 (6 bases). V was pared by 8 bases and J by 5 bases, with 19 bases between. The CDR3 extends over 14 amino acids. Germline CDR1 MNHEY, CDR2 SMNVEV (reference sequence). CDR3 sequence (DNA): TGTGCCAGCGCAGTGGCCGGGGGTCTCGACGAGCAGTACTTC. Its translation: CASAVAGGLDEQYF.

The V gene is TRBV9, the J gene TRBJ2-3; D not resolved. Germline CDR1 reads SGDLS; CDR2 reads YYNGEE. CDR3 length: 16 amino acids. V shed 2 bases and J shed 5 bases, with 18 bases lying between them. CDR3 region: CASSVGVSEIRDTQYF. The DNA of the CDR3 is TGTGCCAGCAGCGTTGGTGTCTCGGAAATACGAGATACGCAGTATTTT.

A note on this clonotype: The junction departs from the called germline gene at one end, perhaps through a read error. This chain links TRBV7-2 with TRBJ2-3; TRBD2 agrees at 16 bases. The CDR3 runs 21 residues. Germline lookup yields CDR1 SGHTA and CDR2 FQGNSA. The CDR3 loop reads CARSLLYGTSGGGAWTDTQYF. The CDR3 DNA follows: TGTGCCCGCAGCTTATTGTACGGGACTAGCGGGGGGGGGGCTTGGACAGATACGCAGTATTTT.

About this clonotype: The germline gene is not matched at one end of the junction; a read error may be the cause. The chain recombines TRBV19 with TRBJ2-1, with a possible D match to TRBD2 (6 bases). Per the germline V gene, CDR1 is LNHDA and CDR2 is SQIVND (reference sequence). The CDR3 totals 14 residues. DNA for the CDR3: TGTGCCAGTTCCCCCGGGAGCTCCTACAATGCGCAGTTCTTC. This gives the protein CASSPGSSYNAQFF.

The chain employs TRBV4-3 and TRBJ2-1; D unresolved. Germline values: CDR1 LGHNA, CDR2 YSLEER. Trimming removed 0 bases from V and 12 bases from J, with 21 bases in between. This CDR3 region has 16 residues. The CDR3 protein is CASSQEGSGALGGQFF. CDR3 in DNA: TGCGCCAGCAGCCAAGAAGGTTCAGGAGCGCTAGGTGGGCAGTTCTTC.

The sample holds a few counts of this clonotype. V and J are TRBV27 and TRBJ1-1; the D gene is possibly TRBD1 (5 bases). Germline CDR1 MNHEY, CDR2 SMNVEV (reference sequence). This CDR3 comprises 16 residues. The V and J ends lost 0 bases and 4 bases respectively, with 15 bases between them. The CDR3 sequence is CASSLSKLLGPTEAFF. The CDR3 DNA sequence: TGTGCCAGCAGTTTATCGAAGCTCTTGGGGCCCACTGAAGCTTTCTTT.

Turning to this clonotype: A much larger clone is a single base away; this may be a read error. This chain connects TRBV28 to TRBJ2-5; D is possibly TRBD1 or TRBD2 (5 bases each). The CDR3 covers 14 residues. Per germline, CDR1 MDHEN and CDR2 SYDVKM. Trimming shortened V by 3 bases and J by 9 bases, and 17 bases separated the two germline ends. The CDR3 is CASSFPGNGEPQYF. DNA of the CDR3: TGTGCCAGCAGTTTCCCAGGGAACGGGGAGCCCCAGTACTTC.

The chain is built from TRBV28 and TRBJ2-1; tentatively, D is TRBD1 (5 bases). The V and J ends lost 11 bases and 6 bases respectively, with 8 bases between them. The CDR3 has 10 residues. Germline assignment: CDR1 MDHEN and CDR2 SYDVKM. The CDR3 sequence is CAAQGNEQFF. In DNA, the CDR3 is TGTGCCGCCCAGGGCAATGAGCAGTTCTTC.

This clonotype appeared a few times. The chain has TRBV11-2 and TRBJ2-5, with 8 bases aligning to TRBD1. Germline V gene data show CDR1 as SGHAT and CDR2 as FQNNGV. After removal of 6 bases from V and 3 bases from J, the junction contained 3 bases not matched to a gene. This CDR3 comprises 13 residues. The CDR3 region is CASRQTGEETQYF. CDR3 bases: TGTGCCAGCAGACAGACAGGGGAAGAGACCCAGTACTTC.

The V call is TRBV30, the J call TRBJ1-4; no clear D gene. The V end lost 0 bases, the J end lost 5 bases, and 10 bases lay between the germline ends. This CDR3 contains 14 residues. Germline V gene sequence: CDR1 GTSNPN, CDR2 SVGIG (reference sequence). DNA for the CDR3: TGTGCCTGGAGTGTACTACTGGTAAATGAAAAACTGTTTTTT. It translates to CAWSVLLVNEKLFF.

V is TRBV7-3 and J is TRBJ2-5; 8 bases are shared with TRBD1. The CDR3 is 15 residues long. The V gene end was trimmed by 2 bases and the J gene end by 4 bases; junction bases not matched to a gene: 6. Germline V CDR1 and CDR2: SGHTA, FQGTGA. The CDR3 reads CASSLQGATRETQYF. The CDR3 region has the DNA TGTGCCAGCAGCTTACAGGGGGCGACCCGAGAGACCCAGTACTTC.

This clonotype was seen more than once but under ten times. The rearrangement uses TRBV5-4 and TRBJ2-5, with a tentative D call TRBD2 (6 bases). Germline V gene lookup returns CDR1 SGHNT and CDR2 YYREEE (reference sequence). Trimming shortened V by 4 bases and J by 10 bases, and 20 bases separated the two germline ends. This CDR3 spans 14 amino acids. CDR3 residues: CASSLRGAPGDQYF. DNA for the CDR3: TGTGCCAGCAGCCTGCGGGGCGCCCCCGGGGACCAGTACTTC. Full variable domain (rest looked up from reference TRBV5-4 and TRBJ2-5): ETGVTQSPTHLIKTRGQQVTLRCSSQSGHNTVSWYQQALGQGPQFIFQYYREEENGRGNFPPRFSGLQFPNYSSELNVNALELDDSALYLCASSLRGAPGDQYFGPGTRLLVL.

In its sample, this clonotype was seen many times. The chain joins TRBV6-2 or TRBV6-3 to TRBJ1-2; D gene uncertain. The germline gives CDR1 MNHEY, CDR2 SVGEGT. The CDR3 is 14 amino acids. Between the trimmed V and J ends, which lost 7 bases and 2 bases, there was a span of 14 bases. CDR3 DNA sequence: TGTGCCAGCACTTTACCGGCCCAGAACTATGGCTACACCTTC. Protein product: CASTLPAQNYGYTF.

This clonotype was seen more than once but under ten times. This chain uses TRBV18 with TRBJ2-5; 9 positions match TRBD2. There are 16 residues in the CDR3. Germline V gene data show CDR1 as KGHSH and CDR2 as LQKENI. The V segment lost 1 base and the J segment 0 bases; nucleotides outside the gene matches: 3. The CDR3 protein is CASSPRLAEHQETQYF. The CDR3 nucleotides read TGTGCCAGCTCACCACGACTAGCGGAGCACCAAGAGACCCAGTACTTC.

This clonotype was observed at least ten times. The rearrangement joins TRBV12-3 or TRBV12-4 to TRBJ2-4; no firm D call. V lost 5 bases, J lost 1 base, and 6 bases lay in between. This CDR3 comprises 13 residues. CDR3 sequence (DNA): TGTGCCAGCAGTACTACCGCCAAAAACATTCAGTACTTC. The encoded protein is CASSTTAKNIQYF.